These T cell receptor beta chains were read from a single sample in a study of blood T cells in healthy people across ages. TCRdb re-analysed the 5' RACE reads in MiXCR, keeping a single row per CDR3 protein. Here the sample spans fewer than 2,000,000 distinct CDR3 sequences, about 39% being singletons. Sequenced material: blood. The receptors stem from a human donor in good health. The CDR3 runs from the conserved cysteine through the conserved F or W. D genes are given only for firm matches. Some rows have no size entry. The others give once, few or many, or a class for an expanded clone.

.	.	TRBV10-3	TRBJ1-2	CAISEQAGGNGYTF	TGTGCCATCAGTGAGCAAGCGGGGGGGAATGGCTACACCTTC
.	.	TRBV7-2	TRBJ1-2	CASSSKVGIRTMSYTF	TGTGCCAGCAGCTCCAAAGTGGGCATACGAACTATGAGCTACACCTTC
TRBD1	.	TRBV10-3	TRBJ1-6	CAIKDRAFSPLHF	TGTGCCATCAAGGACAGGGCTTTTTCACCCCTCCACTTT
.	.	TRBV28	TRBJ2-6	CASSFWASGANVPTF	.
.	many	TRBV27	TRBJ2-4	CASSAAGQINIQYF	TGTGCCAGCAGTGCTGCTGGACAGATAAACATTCAGTACTTC
.	few	TRBV7-6	TRBJ2-1	CASSLSIHEPHNEQFF	TGTGCCAGCAGCTTAAGCATTCACGAACCTCACAATGAGCAGTTCTTC
.	.	TRBV4-3	TRBJ2-3	CASSQDRGWTQYF	TGCGCCAGCAGCCAAGATCGGGGCTGGACGCAGTATTTT
.	.	TRBV2	TRBJ1-2	CASSPNAPGGYTF	TGTGCCAGCAGTCCCAATGCTCCGGGTGGCTACACCTTC
.	.	TRBV7-2	TRBJ1-2	CASSATWPMGGYTF	TGTGCCAGCAGCGCGACATGGCCCATGGGAGGCTACACCTTC
.	.	TRBV29-1	TRBJ2-7	CSVETLSYEQYF	TGCAGCGTTGAGACCCTTTCCTACGAGCAGTACTTC
TRBD1	few	TRBV11-1	TRBJ2-7	CASSPGQGDIYEQYF	TGTGCCAGCAGCCCCGGACAGGGGGATATCTACGAGCAGTACTTC
.	few	TRBV7-2	TRBJ2-1	CASSLLGAGNEQFF	TGTGCCAGCAGCTTACTTGGGGCCGGGAATGAGCAGTTCTTC
.	.	TRBV7-2	TRBJ1-2	CASSPRYRTGPYGYTF	TGTGCCAGCAGCCCCCGATACCGTACGGGCCCCTATGGCTACACCTTC
TRBD1	few	TRBV5-1	TRBJ1-2	CASSLDTQGAGGYTF	TGCGCCAGCAGCTTGGACACACAGGGGGCGGGCGGCTACACCTTC
.	few	TRBV20-1	TRBJ1-5	CSARAGQSRSQPQHF	TGCAGTGCTAGAGCCGGGCAGAGTAGGAGTCAGCCCCAGCATTTT